Presented here are 28 T cell receptor beta chains from one specimen sequenced in a study of response to subunit inactivated influenza vaccine. TCRdb ran MiXCR on the RT-PCR reads and lists one entry per CDR3 protein. The sample holds about 480,000 distinct CDR3 sequences; approximately 10% are singletons and the top ten take around 12%. Sequencing was performed on PBMCs from blood, taken about 40 days after vaccination. These receptors were taken from a man aged 45-65 years who received an inactivated influenza vaccine.

Many counts were recorded for this clonotype. The chain recombines TRBV29-1 with TRBJ2-7; possibly TRBD1 for D (5 bases). The V gene lost 7 bases and the J gene lost 2 bases, with 12 bases spanning the gap. The V gene's germline CDR1 is SQVTM and CDR2 ANQGSEA. The CDR3 loop spans 12 amino acids. The CDR3 loop reads CSALTATYEQYF. CDR3 DNA sequence: TGCAGCGCCCTGACAGCAACCTACGAGCAGTACTTC.

Only a few counts were recorded for this clonotype. This chain uses TRBV6-2 or TRBV6-3 with TRBJ1-6; TRBD1 matches 8 bases. The V segment lost 6 bases and the J segment 8 bases; nucleotides outside the gene matches: 3. CDR1 and CDR2 (germline): MNHEY, SVGEGT. The CDR3 has 13 residues. The CDR3 is CASRGQGDSPLHF. In DNA form, the CDR3 reads TGTGCCAGCAGAGGACAGGGAGATTCACCCCTCCACTTT.

This clonotype was counted only a few times. The chain uses TRBV7-2 and TRBJ1-1, with D unresolved. There are 16 residues in the CDR3. Germline V gene data show CDR1 as SGHTA and CDR2 as FQGNSA. Trimming took off 0 bases at V and 10 bases at J, with 21 bases between the two ends. The CDR3 DNA reads TGTGCCAGCAGCTTAGCGCGAATTGGGATCATCGGTTTAGCTTTCTTT. Its translation is CASSLARIGIIGLAFF.

Note on this clonotype: Given a much more abundant clone one base away, this may be a read error. V and J are TRBV7-9 and TRBJ2-1, with 9 bases matching TRBD2. CDR3 length equals 15 residues. V shed 6 bases and J 10 bases; nucleotides not matched to a gene: 13. Germline loops: CDR1 SEHNR, CDR2 FQNEAQ (reference sequence). CDR3 protein: CASRRHSGSFKEQFF. CDR3 sequence (DNA): TGTGCCAGCAGGAGGCATAGCGGGAGTTTTAAAGAGCAGTTCTTC.

This clonotype has more than one count but fewer than ten. The V and J genes are TRBV20-1 and TRBJ2-1; TRBD2 aligns across 9 bases. Trimming cost V 3 bases and J 9 bases; bases outside gene matches: 9. CDR3 size: 14 residues. Germline V CDR1 and CDR2: DFQATT, SNEGSKA (reference sequence). CDR3 sequence reads: CSASLREGVGEQFF. The CDR3 region has the DNA TGCAGTGCTAGTTTGCGGGAGGGAGTGGGTGAGCAGTTCTTC.

The V call is TRBV10-3, the J call TRBJ2-5; D remains ambiguous. The CDR3 totals 12 residues. Germline V CDR1 and CDR2: ENHRY, SYGVKD. V lost 4 bases and J 0 bases, leaving 3 bases between the germline ends. CDR3 DNA sequence: TGTGCCATCAGTGCTGACCAAGAGACCCAGTACTTC. The encoded protein is CAISADQETQYF.

CDR3 in amino acids: CAISLGGSNEQFF. Written as DNA, the CDR3 is TGTGCCATCAGCCTGGGAGGGTCGAATGAGCAGTTCTTC. The chain is built from TRBV10-3 and TRBJ2-1, with 7 bases identical to TRBD2. Looked up from germline, CDR1 is ENHRY and CDR2 is SYGVKD. The CDR3 has 13 residues. V dropped 6 bases and J dropped 7; count of bases not matched to a gene: 6.

V usage is TRBV19 and J usage is TRBJ2-1; possibly TRBD1 for D (6 bases). V lost 6 bases and J lost 4, with 13 bases in between. Germline V gene lookup returns CDR1 LNHDA and CDR2 SQIVND (reference sequence). The CDR3 is 14 residues long. In DNA, the CDR3 is TGTGCCAGTAGCGAGGACAGTTCATACAATGAGCAGTTCTTC. It yields the protein CASSEDSSYNEQFF. Filled out from reference TRBV19 and TRBJ2-1, the complete variable domain reads DGGITQSPKYLFRKEGQNVTLSCEQNLNHDAMYWYRQDPGQGLRLIYYSQIVNDFQKGDIAEGYSVSREKKESFPLTVTSAQKNPTAFYLCASSEDSSYNEQFFGPGTRLTVL.

This clonotype has ten or more counts. The chain uses TRBV5-1 and TRBJ1-4, with D maybe TRBD1 (5 bases). Looked up from germline, CDR1 is SGHRS and CDR2 is YFSETQ. V lost 5 bases and J lost 5, with 10 bases in between. This CDR3 is built from 13 residues. This CDR3 is CASRAGPNEKLFF. The CDR3 DNA sequence: TGCGCCAGCAGAGCGGGACCCAATGAAAAACTGTTTTTT.

V and J are TRBV3-1 and TRBJ2-7, with 7 bases identical to TRBD1. The germline V gene encodes CDR1 LGHDT and CDR2 YNNKEL (reference sequence). The CDR3 runs to 16 residues. With 1 base clipped from V and 3 bases from J, the junction kept 9 bases outside the gene matches. CDR3 DNA sequence: TGTGCCAGCAGCCAAGGGGTAGGGACAGACGTCTACGAGCAGTACTTC. Translation gives CASSQGVGTDVYEQYF.

At least ten counts were recorded for this clonotype. V and J are TRBV20-1 and TRBJ1-2; D uncertain. The ends were cut back, 5 bases at V and 1 base at J, with 14 bases in the middle. The CDR3 length is 14 residues. Germline CDR1 and CDR2: DFQATT and SNEGSKA (reference sequence). CDR3: CSAGRTPNNYGYTF. CDR3 coding DNA: TGCAGTGCTGGGAGAACACCTAATAACTATGGCTACACCTTC.

The CDR3 loop is CSARDALTSGSDIQYF. As DNA, the CDR3 is TGCAGTGCTAGAGATGCTCTAACTAGCGGGAGTGACATTCAGTACTTC. V gene TRBV20-1 combines with J gene TRBJ2-4; 11 nucleotides align to TRBD2. After removal of 0 bases from V and 8 bases from J, the junction contained 9 bases not matched to a gene. CDR1 and CDR2 from the germline V gene are DFQATT and SNEGSKA (reference sequence). The CDR3 totals 16 residues.

This clonotype has more than one count but fewer than ten. Here the CDR3 reads CASSLVQGGRTEAFF. DNA for the CDR3: TGTGCCAGCAGCTTAGTCCAGGGTGGAAGGACTGAAGCTTTCTTT. The rearrangement links TRBV11-1 to TRBJ1-1; TRBD1 is a possible D gene (5 bases). Trimming stripped 1 base from V and 5 bases from J, with 14 bases between. Germline V gene sequence: CDR1 SGHAT, CDR2 FQDESV (reference sequence). The CDR3 totals 15 residues.

The chain employs TRBV7-2 and TRBJ1-5; D remains ambiguous. There are 16 residues in the CDR3. Germline values: CDR1 SGHTA, CDR2 FQGNSA. The germline V and J ends were trimmed by 1 base and 2 bases, with 12 bases remaining between them. The CDR3 here is CASSLGSGKGNQPQHF. In DNA form, the CDR3 reads TGTGCCAGCAGCTTAGGATCGGGTAAAGGCAATCAGCCCCAGCATTTT.

This clonotype showed up many times. The J gene is TRBJ2-7, the V gene TRBV4-2; the match to TRBD1 covers 8 bases. Trimming took 4 bases from V and 1 from J; bases not matched to a gene: 6. The V gene's germline CDR1 is LGHNA and CDR2 YNFKEQ. This CDR3 contains 15 residues. For the CDR3, the DNA is TGTGCCAGCAGCCGAAGGGGACAGGATTCCTACGAGCAGTACTTC. It specifies CASSRRGQDSYEQYF.

This clonotype was counted between two and nine times. The chain combines TRBV9 with TRBJ1-3; D not resolved. V lost 0 bases, J lost 0 bases, and 13 bases lay in between. This CDR3 is 17 amino acids long. The germline V gene encodes CDR1 SGDLS and CDR2 YYNGEE. The CDR3 coding sequence is TGTGCCAGCAGCGTAGAGCCACTGGGTTCCTCTGGAAACACCATATATTTT. Translating it yields CASSVEPLGSSGNTIYF. Together with reference TRBV9 and TRBJ1-3, the CDR3 gives the full variable domain: DSGVTQTPKHLITATGQRVTLRCSPRSGDLSVYWYQQSLDQGLQFLIQYYNGEERAKGNILERFSAQQFPDLHSELNLSSLELGDSALYFCASSVEPLGSSGNTIYFGEGSWLTVV.

In its sample, this clonotype was seen once. This sequence joins TRBV29-1 and TRBJ2-3; 10 nucleotides agree with TRBD1. The CDR3 contains 16 residues. The V and J ends lost 6 bases and 2 bases, in that order; junction bases with no gene match: 11. Germline assignment: CDR1 SQVTM and CDR2 ANQGSEA. This chain's CDR3 is CSVRAGQGDSTDTQYF. Written as DNA, the CDR3 is TGCAGCGTCCGGGCTGGACAGGGGGACTCCACAGATACGCAGTATTTT.

The chain uses TRBV9 and TRBJ2-2, with 9 bases matching TRBD2. Germline V gene data show CDR1 as SGDLS and CDR2 as YYNGEE. The V gene end was trimmed by 0 bases and the J gene end by 7 bases; junction bases not matched to a gene: 7. This CDR3 comprises 16 residues. The CDR3 region has the DNA TGTGCCAGCAGCGTAGGGGAGCGGGAGGTAGTCGGGGAGCTGTTTTTT. This translates into CASSVGEREVVGELFF.

Regarding this clonotype: At one of its ends the junction is not consistent with the germline gene, which may arise from a read error. The J gene is TRBJ2-6, the V gene TRBV5-6; 7 nucleotides agree with TRBD1. The CDR3 consists of 16 residues. CDR1 is SGHDT and CDR2 is YYEEEE in the germline V gene. This CDR3 reads CASSTSRVEGANVLNF. Written as DNA, the CDR3 is TGTGCCAGCAGCACCTCCCGGGTTGAGGGGGCCAACGTCCTGAATTTC. Full variable domain (outside the CDR3, taken from reference TRBV5-6 and TRBJ2-6): DAGVTQSPTHLIKTRGQQVTLRCSPKSGHDTVSWYQQALGQGPQFIFQYYEEEERQRGNFPDRFSGHQFPNYSSELNVNALLLGDSALYLCASSTSRVEGANVLNFGAGSRLTVL.

Only a few counts were recorded for this clonotype. The chain uses TRBV6-2 or TRBV6-3 and TRBJ2-2; possibly TRBD1 for D (6 bases). Per germline, CDR1 MNHEY and CDR2 SVGEGT. The V and J ends lost 4 bases and 3 bases respectively, with 24 bases between them. The CDR3 loop spans 19 amino acids. CDR3 in amino acids: CASSSPPRGSRSDTGELFF. The DNA for the CDR3 is TGTGCCAGCAGTTCCCCCCCCAGGGGCTCCCGCAGTGACACCGGGGAGCTGTTTTTT.

This clonotype was seen only a few times. The chain combines TRBV20-1 with TRBJ1-1; D not certain. This CDR3 is built from 13 residues. V was clipped by 3 bases and J by 6 bases, with 14 bases between them. Looked up from germline, CDR1 is DFQATT and CDR2 is SNEGSKA (reference sequence). CDR3 coding DNA: TGCAGTGCTAGGCCCACAGTACCCCCTGAAGCTTTCTTT. Translating gives CSARPTVPPEAFF.

This clonotype was counted between two and nine times. This chain connects TRBV5-1 to TRBJ2-7; D is unclear. The CDR3 spans 14 residues. Trimming stripped 0 bases from V and 1 base from J, with 8 bases between. Germline loops: CDR1 SGHRS, CDR2 YFSETQ. CDR3 residues: CASSLGSLSYEQYF. CDR3 nucleotides: TGCGCCAGCAGCTTGGGATCACTTTCCTACGAGCAGTACTTC.

This clonotype was detected a few times. The J gene is TRBJ2-6, the V gene TRBV12-3 or TRBV12-4; D unresolved. The CDR3 is 17 amino acids. V was trimmed by 3 bases and J by 0 bases, leaving 12 bases between them. The CDR3 spells CASSFVTDISGANVLTF. In DNA, the CDR3 is TGTGCCAGCAGTTTTGTGACGGATATCTCTGGGGCCAACGTCCTGACTTTC.

This clonotype was seen only a few times. CDR3: CASSQTGLSGNEQFF. The CDR3 DNA follows: TGCGCCAGCAGCCAAACAGGGTTGTCAGGCAATGAGCAGTTCTTC. This rearrangement joins TRBV5-1 to TRBJ2-1, with D perhaps TRBD1 (6 bases). This CDR3 has 15 residues. From germline, CDR1 is SGHRS and CDR2 YFSETQ. V dropped 4 bases and J dropped 6 bases, with 17 bases sitting between them. Filled out from reference TRBV5-1 and TRBJ2-1, the complete variable domain reads KAGVTQTPRYLIKTRGQQVTLSCSPISGHRSVSWYQQTPGQGLQFLFEYFSETQRNKGNFPGRFSGRQFSNSRSEMNVSTLELGDSALYLCASSQTGLSGNEQFFGPGTRLTVL.

This clonotype was picked up many times. The CDR3 bases are TGCAGCGTTGAAATTGGTGGGGCCAACGTCCTGACTTTC. This gives the protein CSVEIGGANVLTF. The V gene is TRBV29-1, the J gene TRBJ2-6; D uncertain. This CDR3 comprises 13 residues. The V end lost 2 bases, the J end lost 3 bases, and 5 bases lay between the germline ends. Germline-derived CDR1 and CDR2 are SQVTM and ANQGSEA.

The chain links TRBV20-1 to TRBJ1-5; perhaps TRBD1 as D (6 bases). Looked up from germline, CDR1 is DFQATT and CDR2 is SNEGSKA (reference sequence). CDR3 size: 17 residues. The germline V and J ends were trimmed by 4 bases and 1 base, with 20 bases remaining between them. CDR3 protein: CSANQWGGTSSNQPQHF. The CDR3 nucleotides read TGCAGTGCTAACCAGTGGGGCGGGACATCGAGCAATCAGCCCCAGCATTTT.

This clonotype was seen a handful of times. The chain employs TRBV7-2 and TRBJ2-1, with 8 positions matching TRBD1. The CDR3 consists of 15 residues. The germline CDR1 and CDR2 sequences are SGHTA and FQGNSA. The junction had 8 bases not matched to a gene; V was cut back by 5 bases and J by 5 bases. CDR3 DNA: TGTGCCAGCAGCCCGGACAGGGATCCCCACAATGAGCAGTTCTTC. This encodes CASSPDRDPHNEQFF.

Only a few counts were recorded for this clonotype. The V call is TRBV11-2, the J call TRBJ2-4; 7 bases are shared with TRBD2. The trim removed 2 bases at V and 0 bases at J, leaving 10 bases unmatched. The CDR3 is made up of 18 amino acids. The germline CDR1 and CDR2 sequences are SGHAT and FQNNGV. The CDR3 here is CASSLLGTTPVAKNIQYF. CDR3 nucleotides: TGTGCCAGCAGCTTATTGGGGACTACACCCGTAGCCAAAAACATTCAGTACTTC.